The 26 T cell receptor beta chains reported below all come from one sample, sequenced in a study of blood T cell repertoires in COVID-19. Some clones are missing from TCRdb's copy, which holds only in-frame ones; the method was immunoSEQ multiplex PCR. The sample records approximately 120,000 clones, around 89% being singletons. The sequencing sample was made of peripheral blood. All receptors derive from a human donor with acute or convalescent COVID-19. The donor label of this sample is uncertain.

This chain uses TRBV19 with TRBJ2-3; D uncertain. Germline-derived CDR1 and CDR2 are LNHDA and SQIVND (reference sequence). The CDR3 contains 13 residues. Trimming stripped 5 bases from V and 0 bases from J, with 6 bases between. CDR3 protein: CASSETSTDTQYF. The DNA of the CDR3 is TGTGCCAGTAGTGAGACAAGCACAGATACGCAGTATTTT.

The CDR3 coding sequence is TGCAGCGTGGGACAGGGGGCGGGCACTGAAGCTTTCTTT. Amino acid sequence: CSVGQGAGTEAFF. The genes are TRBV29-1 and TRBJ1-1; the match to TRBD1 covers 12 bases. V was pared by 6 bases and J by 4 bases, with 3 bases of the junction left unmatched. The CDR3 spans 13 residues. In germline, CDR1 is SQVTM, CDR2 ANQGSEA.

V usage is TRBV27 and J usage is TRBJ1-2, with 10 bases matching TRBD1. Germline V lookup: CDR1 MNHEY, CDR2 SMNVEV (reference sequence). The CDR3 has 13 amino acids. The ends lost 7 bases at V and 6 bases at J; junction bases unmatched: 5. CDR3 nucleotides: TGTGCCAGCAAGCCGACAGGGGGCGATGGCTACACCTTC. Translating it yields CASKPTGGDGYTF.

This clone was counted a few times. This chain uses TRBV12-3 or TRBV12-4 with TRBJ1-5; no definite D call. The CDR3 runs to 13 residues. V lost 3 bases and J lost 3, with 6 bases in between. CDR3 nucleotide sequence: TGTGCCAGCAGTTTGAGAAACAATCAGCCCCAGCATTTT. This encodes CASSLRNNQPQHF.

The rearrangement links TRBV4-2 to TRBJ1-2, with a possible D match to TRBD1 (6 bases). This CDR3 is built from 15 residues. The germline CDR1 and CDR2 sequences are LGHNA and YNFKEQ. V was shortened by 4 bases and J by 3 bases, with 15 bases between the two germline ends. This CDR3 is CASSREPGADYGYTF. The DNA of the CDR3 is TGTGCCAGCAGCCGGGAGCCAGGGGCAGACTATGGCTACACCTTC.

The CDR3 here is CASSQGDLGDIEAFF. The CDR3 DNA reads as TGCGCCAGCAGCCAAGGAGATCTGGGTGACATTGAAGCTTTCTTT. The V and J genes are TRBV4-3 and TRBJ1-1; D gene unclear. The length of the CDR3 is 15 residues. Deletions cut 1 base from V and 7 bases from J, with 16 bases between. Looked up from germline, CDR1 is LGHNA and CDR2 is YSLEER.

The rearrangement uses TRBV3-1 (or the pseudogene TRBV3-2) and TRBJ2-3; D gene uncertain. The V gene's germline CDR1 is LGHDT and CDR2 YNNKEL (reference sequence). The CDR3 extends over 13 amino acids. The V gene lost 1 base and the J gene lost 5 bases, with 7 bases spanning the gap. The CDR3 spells CASSQAGGDTQYF. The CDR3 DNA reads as TGTGCCAGCAGCCAAGCCGGCGGAGATACGCAGTATTTT.

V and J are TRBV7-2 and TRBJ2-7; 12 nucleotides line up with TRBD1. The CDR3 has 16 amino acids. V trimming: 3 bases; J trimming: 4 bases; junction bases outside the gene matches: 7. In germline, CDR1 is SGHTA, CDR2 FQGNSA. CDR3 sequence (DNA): TGTGCCAGCAGCTTGGCCGGGACAGGGGGCTATTACGAGCAGTACTTC. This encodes CASSLAGTGGYYEQYF.

Here the CDR3 DNA reads TGTGCCAGCAGTAACTGGGACAGGGGGACCTACAATGAGCAGTTCTTC. This gives the protein CASSNWDRGTYNEQFF. The V call is TRBV28, the J call TRBJ2-1; 11 bases fit TRBD1. Trimming took 5 bases from V and 2 from J; bases not matched to a gene: 5. The CDR3 covers 16 residues. The germline gives CDR1 MDHEN, CDR2 SYDVKM. Combining the CDR3 with reference TRBV28 and TRBJ2-1 gives the whole variable domain DVKVTQSSRYLVKRTGEKVFLECVQDMDHENMFWYRQDPGLGLRLIYFSYDVKMKEKGDIPEGYSVSREKKERFSLILESASTNQTSMYLCASSNWDRGTYNEQFFGPGTRLTVL.

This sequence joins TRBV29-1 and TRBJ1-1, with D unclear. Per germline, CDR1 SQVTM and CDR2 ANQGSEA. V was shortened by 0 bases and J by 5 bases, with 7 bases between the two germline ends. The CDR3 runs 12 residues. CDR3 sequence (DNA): TGCAGCGTTGAAGAATCAGGTACTGAAGCTTTCTTT. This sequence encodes CSVEESGTEAFF. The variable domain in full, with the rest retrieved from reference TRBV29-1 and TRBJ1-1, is SAVISQKPSRDICQRGTSLTIQCQVDSQVTMMFWYRQQPGQSLTLIATANQGSEATYESGFVIDKFPISRPNLTFSTLTVSNMSPEDSSIYLCSVEESGTEAFFGQGTRLTVV.

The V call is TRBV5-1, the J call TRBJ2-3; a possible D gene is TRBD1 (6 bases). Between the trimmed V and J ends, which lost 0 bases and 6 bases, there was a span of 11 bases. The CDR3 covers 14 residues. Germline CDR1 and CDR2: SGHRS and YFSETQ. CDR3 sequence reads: CASSLDRVVDTQYF. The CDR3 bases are TGCGCCAGCAGCTTGGACAGGGTAGTTGATACGCAGTATTTT.

The CDR3 here is CASSFDSQRFLSTDTQYF. CDR3 coding DNA: TGTGCCAGCAGTTTTGACAGTCAGAGATTTTTAAGCACAGATACGCAGTATTTT. This chain connects TRBV28 to TRBJ2-3; tentative D call: TRBD1 (5 bases). The germline CDR1 and CDR2 sequences are MDHEN and SYDVKM. This CDR3 has 18 residues. V was trimmed by 3 bases and J by 0 bases, leaving 19 bases between them.

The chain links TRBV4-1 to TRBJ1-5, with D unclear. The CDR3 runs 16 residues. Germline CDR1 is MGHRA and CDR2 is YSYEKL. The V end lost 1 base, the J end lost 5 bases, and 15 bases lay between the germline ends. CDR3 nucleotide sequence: TGCGCCAGCAGCCAAGGGCCTTTAAGTGTTTATCAGCCCCAGCATTTT. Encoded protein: CASSQGPLSVYQPQHF.

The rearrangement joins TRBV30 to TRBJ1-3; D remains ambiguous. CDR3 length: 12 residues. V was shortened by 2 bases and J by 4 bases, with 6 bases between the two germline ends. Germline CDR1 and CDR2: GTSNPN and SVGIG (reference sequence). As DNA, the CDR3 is TGTGCCTGGAGTTATTCCGGAAACACCATATATTTT. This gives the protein CAWSYSGNTIYF.

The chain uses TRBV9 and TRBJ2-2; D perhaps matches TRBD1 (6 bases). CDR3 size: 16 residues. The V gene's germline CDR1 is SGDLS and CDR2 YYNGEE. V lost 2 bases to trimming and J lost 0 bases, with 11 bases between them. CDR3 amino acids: CASSVGTSANTGELFF. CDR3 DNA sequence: TGTGCCAGCAGCGTCGGGACATCCGCGAACACCGGGGAGCTGTTTTTT.

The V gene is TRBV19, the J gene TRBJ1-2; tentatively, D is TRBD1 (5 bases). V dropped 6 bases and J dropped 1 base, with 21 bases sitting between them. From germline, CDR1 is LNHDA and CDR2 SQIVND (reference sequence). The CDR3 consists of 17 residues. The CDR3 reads CASSPKGAVIFNYGYTF. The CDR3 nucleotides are TGTGCCAGTAGCCCTAAAGGGGCGGTCATTTTTAACTATGGCTACACCTTC.

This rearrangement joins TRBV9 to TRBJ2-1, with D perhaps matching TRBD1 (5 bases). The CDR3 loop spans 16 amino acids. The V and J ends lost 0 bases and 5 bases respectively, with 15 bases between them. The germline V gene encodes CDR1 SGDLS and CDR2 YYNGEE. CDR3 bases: TGTGCCAGCAGCGTAGCTAGGGGAACTCTTGACAATGAGCAGTTCTTC. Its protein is CASSVARGTLDNEQFF.

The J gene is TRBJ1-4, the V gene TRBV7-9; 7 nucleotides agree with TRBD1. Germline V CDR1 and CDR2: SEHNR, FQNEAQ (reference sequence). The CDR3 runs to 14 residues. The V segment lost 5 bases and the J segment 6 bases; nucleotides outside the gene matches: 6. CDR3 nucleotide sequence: TGTGCCAGCAGCCCCTTAACAGGGGATGAAAAACTGTTTTTT. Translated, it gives CASSPLTGDEKLFF. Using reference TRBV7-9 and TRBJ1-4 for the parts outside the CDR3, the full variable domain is DTGVSQNPRHKITKRGQNVTFRCDPISEHNRLYWYRQTLGQGPEFLTYFQNEAQLEKSRLLSDRFSAERPKGSFSTLEIQRTEQGDSAMYLCASSPLTGDEKLFFGSGTQLSVL.

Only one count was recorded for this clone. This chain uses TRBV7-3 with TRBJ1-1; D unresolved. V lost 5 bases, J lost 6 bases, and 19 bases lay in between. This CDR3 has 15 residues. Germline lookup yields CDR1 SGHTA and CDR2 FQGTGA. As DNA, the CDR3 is TGTGCCAGCAGCCAAACGCTTGAGGGAAGAGCTGAAGCTTTCTTT. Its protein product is CASSQTLEGRAEAFF.

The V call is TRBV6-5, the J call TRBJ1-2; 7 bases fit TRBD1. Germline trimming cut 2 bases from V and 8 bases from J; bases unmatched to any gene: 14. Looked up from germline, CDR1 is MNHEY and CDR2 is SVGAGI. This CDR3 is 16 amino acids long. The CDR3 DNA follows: TGTGCCAGCAGTTACGAGCTCCCGGGACAGATTGAAGGCTACACCTTC. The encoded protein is CASSYELPGQIEGYTF.

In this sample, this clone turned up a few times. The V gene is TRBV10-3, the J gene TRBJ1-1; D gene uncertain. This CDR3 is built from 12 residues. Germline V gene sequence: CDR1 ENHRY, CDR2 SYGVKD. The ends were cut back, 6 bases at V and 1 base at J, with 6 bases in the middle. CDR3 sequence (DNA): TGTGCCATCAGACTCTCGAACACTGAAGCTTTCTTT. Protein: CAIRLSNTEAFF.

Here the CDR3 reads CATSRDRNRGPSGGYTF. The CDR3 bases are TGTGCCACCAGCAGAGACCGAAACAGGGGCCCCTCTGGGGGCTACACCTTC. The J gene is TRBJ1-2, the V gene TRBV15; 7 nucleotides match TRBD1. The CDR3 has 17 residues. V trimming: 0 bases; J trimming: 8 bases; junction bases outside the gene matches: 15. Germline CDR1 LNHNV, CDR2 YYDKDF (reference sequence).

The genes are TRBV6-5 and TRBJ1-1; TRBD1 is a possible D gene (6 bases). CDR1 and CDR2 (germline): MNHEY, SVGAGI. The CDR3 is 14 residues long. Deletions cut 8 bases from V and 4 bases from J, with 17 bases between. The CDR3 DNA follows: TGTGCCAGCGGGTTGGCGACAGGCGGCACTGAAGCTTTCTTT. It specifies CASGLATGGTEAFF.

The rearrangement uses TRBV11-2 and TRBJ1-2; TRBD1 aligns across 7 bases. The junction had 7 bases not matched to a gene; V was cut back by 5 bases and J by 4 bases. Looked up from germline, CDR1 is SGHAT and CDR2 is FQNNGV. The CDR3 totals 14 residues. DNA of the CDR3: TGTGCCAGCAGCCCCAGGGGGGCACCCTATGGCTACACCTTC. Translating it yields CASSPRGAPYGYTF.

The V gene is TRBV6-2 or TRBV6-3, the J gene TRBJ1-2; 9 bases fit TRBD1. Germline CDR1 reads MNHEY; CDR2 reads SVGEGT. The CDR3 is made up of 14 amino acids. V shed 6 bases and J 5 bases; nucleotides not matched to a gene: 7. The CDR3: CASSRPGQGYGYTF. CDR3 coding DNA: TGTGCCAGCAGCCGACCTGGACAGGGGTATGGCTACACCTTC.

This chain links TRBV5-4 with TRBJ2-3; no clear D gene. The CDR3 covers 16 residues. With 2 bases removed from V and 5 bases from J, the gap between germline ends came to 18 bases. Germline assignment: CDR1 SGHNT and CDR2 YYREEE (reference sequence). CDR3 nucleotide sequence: TGTGCCAGCAGCTTAGATATCATGGTTGGAGTAGATACGCAGTATTTT. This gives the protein CASSLDIMVGVDTQYF.